This T cell receptor beta chain appears in the sequencing data of a study of neoadjuvant nivolumab and ipilimumab in lung cancer (TCRdb year 2020). About the full investigation: Nivolumab was given at 3 mg/kg intravenously on days 1, 15 and 29, and the combination arm added ipilimumab 1 mg/kg on day 1 only. A total of roughly 42 patients with operable NSCLC were treated in the trial, with about 23 randomized to nivolumab monotherapy and about 21 randomized to nivolumab plus ipilimumab. The study compared TCR repertoires in pretherapy (baseline) peripheral blood with TCR repertoires in tumors resected at surgery following neoadjuvant immune checkpoint blockade. For each study arm, the primary endpoint of the trial was the rate of major pathologic response (MPR) in the intention-to-treat population. Matched pretherapy and resected tumor pairs were analyzed for seven patients, of whom four received nivolumab and three received nivolumab plus ipilimumab.

The library was built by means of the immunoSEQ multiplex PCR assay. The authors' analysis ran thus. Repertoires were summarized by richness and clonality, and significantly expanded and contracted clones were identified between pre- and post-therapy samples. TCRdb re-hosts the immuneACCESS table, in-frame sequences only. Its copies lack some clones; in the studies checked, an unresolved V gene accounts for under half of them, and the cause for the rest is not known. That table furnishes V, J and clone size, whereas the DNA furnished D and trimming. The table for this sample lists about 38,000 clones; about 88% of them were counted only once. The biggest ten clones account for 3.3% of the sample. Study-wide findings and limitations: From pretherapy to surgery, tumor T-cell richness and clonality went up in three of three dual-therapy tumors, versus only two of four nivolumab-treated tumors. TCR sequencing was performed in a small number of samples. No significant correlation was found between TCR clonality and pathologic tumor regression, and only a single major-pathologic-response sample was available for the analysis of TCR clonality versus pathologic tumor regression. Resected tumors had greater TCR richness and clonality than tumor-adjacent uninvolved lung, and increases were observed in more dual-therapy-treated tumors. Richness in tumors resected after neoadjuvant therapy showed a positive correlation with pretherapy blood TCR richness (Spearman R ~ 0.82).

As regards this clone: Its antigen target is currently unknown. No base quality values were provided; no much bigger clone lies one nucleotide off.

The intended sense of this specimen's time point label: pretherapy, before neoadjuvant immune checkpoint inhibitors. Samples were obtained from the phase 2 randomized NEOSTAR trial, in which neoadjuvant nivolumab or nivolumab plus ipilimumab followed by surgery was tested in operable NSCLC. Reading from cysteine to phenylalanine, the CDR3 counts 12 amino acids. Just CDR3 DNA is preserved here, 36 bases in frame from base 1. Between the V and J ends, shortened by 1 base and 6 bases respectively, the junction contains 6 bases. The germline V gene (reference sequence) provides CDR1 SEHNR and CDR2 FQNEAQ.

The receptor was isolated from an adult with non-small cell lung cancer. The V and J genes are TRBV7-9 and TRBJ1-1; the D gene is possibly TRBD1, with 5 bases matching. Sequences were derived from peripheral blood, sampled before neoadjuvant nivolumab, alone or with ipilimumab. The CDR3 amino acid sequence is: CASSLGGPEAFF. The sequenced DNA is TGTGCCAGCAGCTTAGGGGGACCTGAAGCTTTCTTT. Extended through the reference TRBV7-9 and TRBJ1-1 proteins, this CDR3 yields the full variable domain: DTGVSQNPRHKITKRGQNVTFRCDPISEHNRLYWYRQTLGQGPEFLTYFQNEAQLEKSRLLSDRFSAERPKGSFSTLEIQRTEQGDSAMYLCASSLGGPEAFFGQGTRLTVV.